The TCR beta chain described here comes from a study of T cell responses to AZD1222 COVID-19 vaccine. In the study overall: Researchers grouped second doses given at about 4 or about 12 weeks into one pool. Whole-study results and caveats: Rises in breadth and depth of Spike-specific TCRs came after two AZD1222 doses. Clonal diversity was possibly underestimated, and white British individuals and females predominated among donors.

Germline CDR1 and CDR2: SGDLS and YYNGEE. V dropped 0 bases and J dropped 7 bases, with 10 bases sitting between them. The CDR3 is 13 residues long. As regards this clone: The antigen is not known.

The protocol was immunoSEQ multiplex PCR, while the TCRdb copy is restricted to in-frame clones and leaves out a portion. Among 90,000 to 120,000 clones listed, approximately 90% were seen once. The receptor was derived from an adult in good health. The V call is TRBV9, the J call TRBJ1-2; TRBD1 might be the D (6 bases). Sequences were derived from peripheral blood, sampled on day 0 of AZD1222 vaccination. CDR3 protein: CASSVAGVGGYTF. Here the CDR3 DNA reads TGTGCCAGCAGCGTAGCAGGGGTGGGTGGCTACACCTTC.